This T cell receptor beta chain was obtained from a study of CD8 T cells in Susac syndrome. Negative isolation yielded the CD8+ and CD4+ T cells, while FACS enriched the TEMRA cells. When the RNA was reverse transcribed, random hexamers were used with an input of roughly 0.45 to 1 ug. An immunoSEQ multiplex PCR amplified TCR beta CDR3 over 54 Vbeta and 13 Jbeta. TCRdb recomputed calls from the immunoSEQ multiplex PCR reads with MiXCR, one row per CDR3 protein. In the table there are approximately 100,000 distinct CDR3 sequences, around 95% of which are singletons. The CDR3 runs 17 residues. The germline CDR1 and CDR2 sequences are SEHNR and FQNEAQ (reference sequence). V shed 5 bases, J shed 2 bases, and the junction held 12 bases outside the gene matches.

The source is a human donor in good health. Sequencing was performed on CD4+ T cells from PBMCs. The chain joins TRBV7-9 to TRBJ1-2; TRBD1 agrees at 9 bases. CDR3 DNA: TGTGCCAGCAGCCCCGACGGGACAGGGAAATCAAACTATGGCTACACCTTC. This translates into CASSPDGTGKSNYGYTF.